This T cell receptor (beta chain) was sequenced during a study of CD8 T cells in Susac syndrome. The CDR3 is 14 amino acids. Germline CDR1 and CDR2: SGHAT and FQNNGV. Trimming removed 0 bases at V and 3 bases at J, with 6 bases between. Reverse transcription of roughly 0.5 to 1 ug RNA used random hexamers. TCR beta CDR3 was amplified by immunoSEQ covering 54 Vbeta and 13 Jbeta. TCRdb re-derived calls from the immunoSEQ multiplex PCR reads in MiXCR, one entry per CDR3 protein. The repertoire holds around 190,000 distinct CDR3 sequences, with over 85% as singletons. Blood CD8+ and CD4+ T cells underwent high-throughput TCR beta sequencing. Purification of the CD8+ and CD4+ T cells relied on negative isolation, and TEMRA cells underwent FACS enrichment.

The chain employs TRBV11-2 and TRBJ2-1, with D unresolved. Sequenced sample: CD4+ T cells from PBMCs. The receptor was derived from a human donor in good health. The CDR3 DNA reads as TGTGCCAGCAGCTTAGACGTCTTCTACAATGAGCAGTTCTTC. Translating it yields CASSLDVFYNEQFF.